The 2 T cell receptor beta chains listed next were all sequenced from one sample in a study of chronic HIV infection and antiretroviral therapy. TCRdb called the 5' RACE reads again in MiXCR, with one record for every CDR3 protein. The top ten hold under 3.5% of the sample, which has 40,000 to 50,000 distinct CDR3 sequences, 19% seen once. The sequenced sample consisted of peripheral blood. These receptors were taken from an adult who had HIV and had not received antiretroviral therapy, or was an uninfected healthy control (not recorded which).

This clonotype was counted only a few times. The rearrangement links TRBV5-1 to TRBJ2-7, with a tentative D call TRBD1 (6 bases). The CDR3 spans 13 residues. CDR1 SGHRS and CDR2 YFSETQ come from the germline V gene. Trimming pared 4 bases from V and 5 bases from J, leaving 13 bases between. CDR3 protein: CASSTNRENEQYF. As DNA, the CDR3 is TGCGCCAGCAGCACTAACAGGGAAAACGAGCAGTACTTC.

This clonotype was recorded many times. The CDR3 DNA follows: TGTGCCAGCAGGGCAGGGGTGGCTAATGAAAAACTGTTTTTT. This codes for CASRAGVANEKLFF. The chain has TRBV28 and TRBJ1-4; tentative D call: TRBD1 (6 bases). Germline-derived CDR1 and CDR2 are MDHEN and SYDVKM. CDR3 length: 14 residues. Trimming cost V 6 bases and J 3 bases, with 11 bases left between them.